This TCR beta chain was recorded in a study of cytomegalovirus exposure and HLA in healthy donors. Findings and limits, study-wide: The study assumed roughly uniform donor sequencing depth for presence/absence analyses. A later look showed TCR association rates differing by HLA locus, highest for DRB1 and lowest for HLA-C.

With 60 Vbeta and 13 Jbeta primers, the PCR was carried out. Original processing methods: Among the unique TCR beta chains that a later analysis counted, about 81 million in all, 10 million to 11 million were shared. Assay: immunoSEQ multiplex PCR; the TCRdb copy retains only in-frame clones and omits some. V and J calls and clone size follow that table, whereas D and trimming were derived from the DNA. The table lists some 120,000 clones, about 83% of them singletons. Germline loops: CDR1 LGHNA, CDR2 YSLEER. V was clipped by 1 base and J by 0 bases, with 14 bases between them. The CDR3 is 17 residues long. Turning to this clone: Its target is not known.

The clonotype originates from a man younger than 45 in good health and CMV-seronegative. The specimen was PBMCs. The chain has TRBV4-3 and TRBJ2-3; no clear D. This chain's CDR3 is CASSQGTSAFSTDTQYF. The CDR3 DNA follows: TGCGCCAGCAGCCAAGGTACGAGTGCTTTCAGCACAGATACGCAGTATTTT.